The rows below give T cell receptor beta chains drawn from one sample of a study of OX40 agonist ivuxolimab in advanced cancers. Repertoires were generated with immunoSEQ multiplex PCR, while TCRdb's copy carries only in-frame clones and drops some. This table has about 42,000 clones, over 75% appearing once. Sample: CD4+ or CD8+ T cells sorted from blood, taken in a trial of the OX40 agonist ivuxolimab. The receptors come from an adult with an advanced solid tumor such as melanoma, head and neck, liver or kidney cancer. Each CDR3 is given with its conserved first and last residue. Each record gives: CDR3 protein, CDR3 DNA, clone size, D gene, V gene, J gene. A D gene is named only where the DNA matches it firmly. Clone sizes are given selectively: once, few, many, or a class where the clone is expanded.

CASSGTGAEQYF	TGTGCCAGCTCAGGGACAGGGGCCGAGCAGTACTTC	NA	TRBD1	TRBV18	TRBJ2-7
CASSLLVGASTDTQYF	TGTGCCAGCAGCTTGCTGGTTGGCGCCAGCACAGATACGCAGTATTTT	NA	NA	TRBV5-6	TRBJ2-3
CASSLQGYTEAFF	TGTGCCAGCAGCCTACAGGGGTACACTGAAGCTTTCTTT	NA	TRBD1	TRBV5-6	TRBJ1-1
CASSQDDERGSGEQFF	TGTGCCAGCAGCCAAGATGACGAGCGGGGTAGCGGTGAGCAGTTCTTC	once	TRBD2	TRBV4-2	TRBJ2-1
CASTVIGTEAFF	TGTGCCAGCACGGTCATAGGCACTGAAGCTTTCTTT	NA	NA	TRBV2	TRBJ1-1
CASSLVAGGRGQPQHF	TGTGCCAGCAGCTTAGTTGCAGGGGGAAGGGGTCAGCCCCAGCATTTT	NA	TRBD1	TRBV7-9	TRBJ1-5
CASSSPGEHTIYF	TGTGCCAGCAGCTCCCCCGGGGAACACACCATATATTTT	NA	NA	TRBV7-9	TRBJ1-3
CAWSVRPYEAFF	TGTGCCTGGAGTGTACGGCCTTATGAAGCTTTCTTT	NA	NA	TRBV30	TRBJ1-1
CASSEGTGALANYGYTF	TGCGCCAGCAGTGAAGGGACAGGGGCCCTAGCTAACTATGGCTACACCTTC	NA	TRBD1	TRBV10-2	TRBJ1-2
CASSLEVDTQYF	TGTGCCAGCAGCTTAGAAGTAGATACGCAGTATTTT	NA	NA	TRBV11-2	TRBJ2-3
CASSSTGSEETQYF	TGTGCCAGCAGCTCTACGGGTAGTGAGGAGACCCAGTACTTC	NA	NA	TRBV7-3	TRBJ2-5
CASSYSGGDSNQPQHF	TGTGCCAGCAGTTACTCCGGGGGTGATAGCAATCAGCCCCAGCATTTT	NA	NA	TRBV6-6	TRBJ1-5
CASRHSLPDRGGDQYF	TGTGCCAGCAGACACAGCCTTCCCGACAGGGGTGGTGACCAGTACTTC	NA	NA	TRBV21-1	TRBJ2-5
CAISEDRMGNIQYF	TGTGCCATCAGTGAGGACAGAATGGGAAACATTCAGTACTTC	NA	NA	TRBV10-3	TRBJ2-4
CASSEPASGRETQYF	TGTGCCAGCAGTGAACCCGCTAGCGGGAGGGAGACCCAGTACTTC	NA	TRBD2	TRBV2	TRBJ2-5
CASSLGGRRNSPLHF	TGTGCCAGCAGCTTAGGTGGCAGAAGGAATTCACCCCTCCACTTT	NA	NA	TRBV7-8	TRBJ1-6
CASSTSGQETQYF	TGTGCCAGTAGCACTAGCGGCCAAGAGACCCAGTACTTC	NA	TRBD2	TRBV19	TRBJ2-5
CASSQDLWTSGRNTQYF	TGCGCCAGCAGCCAAGATCTATGGACTAGCGGGCGGAATACGCAGTATTTT	NA	TRBD2	TRBV4-3	TRBJ2-3
CASSRGTDTQYF	TGTGCCAGCAGCCGGGGCACAGATACGCAGTATTTT	NA	NA	TRBV5-4	TRBJ2-3
CAGEQGPQETQYF	TGTGCCGGAGAACAGGGTCCACAAGAGACCCAGTACTTC	NA	NA	TRBV30	TRBJ2-5
CAIRGLAGDYEQYF	TGTGCCATCAGGGGACTAGCGGGGGACTACGAGCAGTACTTC	once	TRBD2	TRBV10-3	TRBJ2-7
CASSPNTGDTGELFF	TGTGCCAGCTCACCCAACACGGGGGACACCGGGGAGCTGTTTTTT	once	NA	TRBV18	TRBJ2-2
CASSDWDPVGYGYTF	TGTGCCAGTAGTGACTGGGACCCTGTGGGCTATGGCTACACCTTC	NA	NA	TRBV19	TRBJ1-2
CASSLVNRGDGYTF	TGTGCCAGCAGCTTAGTTAACAGGGGGGATGGCTACACCTTC	once	TRBD1	TRBV7-9	TRBJ1-2
CASSSPGTPKSVNEQFF	TGTGCCAGTAGTTCACCCGGGACTCCCAAGAGCGTTAATGAGCAGTTCTTC	NA	NA	TRBV19	TRBJ2-1
CASWGSNTGELFF	TGTGCCAGCTGGGGGTCGAACACCGGGGAGCTGTTTTTT	NA	NA	TRBV6-5	TRBJ2-2
CASSHKGLAGADTQYF	TGTGCCAGCAGCCACAAGGGACTAGCGGGGGCAGATACGCAGTATTTT	NA	TRBD2	TRBV7-9	TRBJ2-3
CASRGPAVNTEAFF	TGTGCCAGCCGGGGCCCGGCTGTAAACACTGAAGCTTTCTTT	NA	NA	TRBV28	TRBJ1-1
CASKPWDRAGTGELFF	TGTGCCAGTAAACCGTGGGACAGGGCCGGCACCGGGGAGCTGTTTTTT	NA	TRBD1	TRBV19	TRBJ2-2
CASSQGSGLPYEQYF	TGTGCCAGCAGCCAAGGGTCAGGGTTGCCCTACGAGCAGTACTTC	NA	NA	TRBV11-3	TRBJ2-7
CASSLITGNYEQYF	TGTGCCAGCAGTCTTATCACAGGGAACTACGAGCAGTACTTC	once	NA	TRBV7-2	TRBJ2-7
CASSLGLAGNNEQFF	TGTGCCAGCAGCTTAGGACTAGCGGGGAATAATGAGCAGTTCTTC	NA	TRBD2	TRBV7-2	TRBJ2-1
CSAAGAEEGYTF	TGCAGCGCCGCCGGGGCGGAGGAAGGCTACACCTTC	NA	NA	TRBV29-1	TRBJ1-2
CAWSGGINQPQHF	TGTGCCTGGAGTGGGGGGATTAATCAGCCCCAGCATTTT	NA	NA	TRBV30	TRBJ1-5
CATSRDFQGLEAFF	TGTGCCACCAGCAGAGATTTCCAGGGGCTTGAAGCTTTCTTT	few	NA	TRBV15	TRBJ1-1
CASSLGEKLFF	TGTGCCAGCAGCTTAGGGGAAAAACTGTTTTTT	NA	NA	TRBV11-1	TRBJ1-4
CASSEFIAANTGELFF	TGTGCCAGCAGTGAGTTTATAGCGGCGAACACCGGGGAGCTGTTTTTT	NA	NA	TRBV2	TRBJ2-2
CASSLGNSFTQYF	TGTGCCAGCAGCTTGGGTAATAGCTTTACCCAGTACTTC	NA	NA	TRBV7-8	TRBJ2-5
CASKGQGLWKTEAFF	TGTGCCAGCAAAGGACAGGGACTCTGGAAGACTGAAGCTTTCTTT	NA	TRBD1	TRBV27	TRBJ1-1
CASSIYAAFTTNEKLFF	TGTGCCAGTAGTATATATGCAGCTTTTACAACTAATGAAAAACTGTTTTTT	NA	NA	TRBV19	TRBJ1-4
CAWSVGGAGGYTF	TGTGCCTGGAGTGTCGGGGGCGCAGGGGGCTACACCTTC	NA	NA	TRBV30	TRBJ1-2
CASSLYRGYEQYF	TGTGCCAGCAGTTTGTATAGGGGTTACGAGCAGTACTTC	NA	NA	TRBV27	TRBJ2-7
CASSLGVRDEAFF	TGTGCCAGCAGCTTAGGGGTTCGGGATGAAGCTTTCTTT	NA	NA	TRBV11-2	TRBJ1-1
CASSSDTYEQYF	TGTGCCAGCAGTTCGGACACGTACGAGCAGTACTTC	NA	NA	TRBV2	TRBJ2-7
CASSQDSQDRAKNIQYF	TGCGCCAGCAGCCAAGATAGCCAGGATCGAGCCAAAAACATTCAGTACTTC	NA	NA	TRBV4-1	TRBJ2-4
CASSFLDTNSNQPQHF	TGTGCCAGCAGCTTTTTAGACACGAATAGCAATCAGCCCCAGCATTTT	NA	NA	TRBV5-8	TRBJ1-5
CATSRDIVGQPQHF	TGTGCCACCAGCAGAGATATCGTCGGCCAGCCCCAGCATTTT	NA	NA	TRBV15	TRBJ1-5
CASRPTGSPTTLQPQHF	TGTGCCAGCAGGCCTACAGGGTCTCCCACTACTCTGCAGCCCCAGCATTTT	NA	NA	TRBV28	TRBJ1-5
CASSPQEGLARLNEQFF	TGTGCCAGCAGCCCCCAGGAGGGACTAGCTAGACTCAATGAGCAGTTCTTC	NA	TRBD2	TRBV14	TRBJ2-1
CASSPEGGRNGNTIYF	TGTGCCAGCAGCCCGGAGGGGGGAAGAAATGGAAACACCATATATTTT	NA	NA	TRBV7-2	TRBJ1-3
CASSGQPQETQYF	TGTGCCAGCAGCGGACAGCCCCAAGAGACCCAGTACTTC	NA	NA	TRBV9	TRBJ2-5
CASSPSVSGLTGELFF	TGTGCCAGCAGTCCCAGTGTTAGCGGGTTAACCGGGGAGCTGTTTTTT	NA	TRBD2	TRBV28	TRBJ2-2
CSVAPQLNTEAFF	TGCAGCGTTGCTCCTCAACTGAACACTGAAGCTTTCTTT	NA	NA	TRBV29-1	TRBJ1-1
CASSQSEERGEPNTGELFF	TGCGCCAGCAGTCAATCGGAAGAGCGGGGGGAACCGAACACCGGGGAGCTGTTTTTT	NA	TRBD2	TRBV23-1	TRBJ2-2
CASSDSGGAGNTIYF	TGTGCCAGCAGTGATTCAGGGGGAGCTGGAAACACCATATATTTT	NA	TRBD1	TRBV6-1	TRBJ1-3
CASSELWTGARAFF	TGTGCCAGCAGTGAACTCTGGACAGGGGCGAGAGCTTTCTTT	NA	TRBD1	TRBV2	TRBJ1-1
CASSERTGTSGEAFF	TGTGCCAGCAGTGAAAGGACAGGGACAAGTGGTGAAGCTTTCTTT	once	TRBD1	TRBV2	TRBJ1-1
CASSVTGTGVNEQFF	TGCGCCAGCAGCGTGACCGGGACAGGGGTCAATGAGCAGTTCTTC	NA	TRBD1	TRBV5-1	TRBJ2-1
CASSLAGTANTEAFF	TGTGCCAGCAGCTTAGCCGGGACGGCGAACACTGAAGCTTTCTTT	few	NA	TRBV11-2	TRBJ1-1